This TCR beta chain derives from a study of T cell responses to AZD1222 COVID-19 vaccine. Study details: Combined were second doses at about 4 or about 12 weeks. Study results and limitations: A mostly white British donor set with more females was recruited, and clonal diversity was possibly underestimated. Spike-specific TCR breadth and depth both grew after two AZD1222 doses. In all cases, repertoires were sampled only after the peak T cell response.

The V end was cut by 8 bases, the J end by 2 bases, with 13 bases between. CDR1 is MNHEY and CDR2 is SVGAGI in the germline V gene. This CDR3 has 14 amino acids. The data were produced by immunoSEQ multiplex PCR, yet TCRdb's version contains in-frame clones alone and is incomplete. The table lists roughly 91,000 clones, roughly 90% of them singletons. With respect to this clone: Antigen: not known.

Sample: peripheral blood, taken on day 0 of AZD1222 vaccination. J is TRBJ1-5 and V is TRBV6-5, with a possible D match to TRBD1 (5 bases). The receptor comes from an adult in good health. Here the CDR3 DNA reads TGTGCCAGCTGGCCCGGGGGGGGCAATCAGCCCCAGCATTTT. Translation: CASWPGGGNQPQHF.